A selection of T cell receptor beta chains follows, all from one sample in a study of neurological immune-mediated disorders. TCRdb processed the 5' RACE reads anew with MiXCR; each CDR3 protein has one entry. This sample yields 55,000 to 75,000 distinct CDR3 sequences, of which 4% to 6% are seen a single time; 2.5% to 3% belongs to the top ten. Sequencing was carried out using PBMCs. These receptors were obtained from a woman aged 25 to 45 with multiple sclerosis. CDR3s include the opening cysteine and the closing phenylalanine or tryptophan. A D gene is named only where the DNA matches it firmly. The size of a clone is reported for some rows only, either as once, few or many, or as a class for expanded clones.

CDR3 protein: CASSYQPTNEKLFF; CDR3 DNA: TGTGCCAGCAGTTACCAGCCGACTAATGAAAAACTGTTTTTT; J gene: TRBJ1-4; V gene: TRBV6-6; clone size: many; D gene: -
CDR3 protein: CASSQDWGTFEAFF; CDR3 DNA: TGTGCCAGCAGCCAAGATTGGGGGACATTTGAAGCTTTCTTT; J gene: TRBJ1-1; V gene: TRBV14; clone size: many; D gene: -
CDR3 protein: CSANRANTEAFF; CDR3 DNA: TGCAGTGCGAACAGGGCGAACACTGAAGCTTTCTTT; J gene: TRBJ1-1; V gene: TRBV20-1; clone size: many; D gene: -
CDR3 protein: CASSFPLAGTQETQYF; CDR3 DNA: TGCGCCAGCAGCTTCCCCCTAGCGGGGACACAAGAGACCCAGTACTTC; J gene: TRBJ2-5; V gene: TRBV5-1; clone size: many; D gene: TRBD2
CDR3 protein: CASSLPAGDSGYTF; CDR3 DNA: TGTGCCAGCAGTCTGCCTGCAGGGGATTCTGGCTACACCTTC; J gene: TRBJ1-2; V gene: TRBV28; clone size: many; D gene: -
CDR3 protein: CASSLGVLAEQFF; CDR3 DNA: TGTGCCAGCAGCTTAGGTGTGCTTGCGGAGCAGTTCTTC; J gene: TRBJ2-1; V gene: TRBV7-8; clone size: many; D gene: -
CDR3 protein: CSAPVPPGNEQFF; CDR3 DNA: TGCAGTGCCCCGGTCCCCCCGGGGAATGAGCAGTTCTTC; J gene: TRBJ2-1; V gene: TRBV20-1; clone size: many; D gene: -
CDR3 protein: CSAREGQETQYF; CDR3 DNA: TGCAGTGCTAGAGAGGGGCAAGAGACCCAGTACTTC; J gene: TRBJ2-5; V gene: TRBV20-1; clone size: many; D gene: -
CDR3 protein: CASSPNGGPNTEAFF; CDR3 DNA: TGCGCCAGCAGCCCGAATGGGGGCCCGAACACTGAAGCTTTCTTT; J gene: TRBJ1-1; V gene: TRBV5-1; clone size: many; D gene: -
CDR3 protein: CSARASENIQYF; CDR3 DNA: TGCAGTGCTAGGGCTAGCGAAAACATTCAGTACTTC; J gene: TRBJ2-4; V gene: TRBV20-1; clone size: many; D gene: -
CDR3 protein: CASSLSVAGNEQFF; CDR3 DNA: TGCGCCAGCAGCTTAAGTGTGGCGGGGAATGAGCAGTTCTTC; J gene: TRBJ2-1; V gene: TRBV5-1; clone size: many; D gene: -
CDR3 protein: CASSTGEISYGYTF; CDR3 DNA: TGTGCCAGCAGTACGGGAGAGATCAGCTATGGCTACACCTTC; J gene: TRBJ1-2; V gene: TRBV6-1; clone size: few; D gene: -
CDR3 protein: CATIYTGELFF; CDR3 DNA: TGTGCCACCATATACACCGGGGAGCTGTTTTTT; J gene: TRBJ2-2; V gene: TRBV2; clone size: many; D gene: -
CDR3 protein: CASSLGLAGTDTQYF; CDR3 DNA: TGCGCCAGCAGCTTGGGACTAGCCGGCACAGATACGCAGTATTTT; J gene: TRBJ2-3; V gene: TRBV5-1; clone size: -; D gene: TRBD2
CDR3 protein: CASSLKTGRETQYF; CDR3 DNA: TGTGCCAGCAGCCTCAAAACGGGGCGGGAGACCCAGTACTTC; J gene: TRBJ2-5; V gene: TRBV3-1; clone size: few; D gene: -
CDR3 protein: CASSQEWTGGVETQYF; CDR3 DNA: TGCGCCAGCAGCCAAGAATGGACAGGGGGCGTAGAGACCCAGTACTTC; J gene: TRBJ2-5; V gene: TRBV4-1; clone size: -; D gene: TRBD1
CDR3 protein: CASSSDPGTEAFF; CDR3 DNA: TGTGCCAGCAGCTCCGACCCAGGGACTGAAGCTTTCTTT; J gene: TRBJ1-1; V gene: TRBV7-3; clone size: few; D gene: -
CDR3 protein: CASSSQAAHNEQFF; CDR3 DNA: TGTGCCAGCAGCTCCCAGGCCGCCCACAATGAGCAGTTCTTC; J gene: TRBJ2-1; V gene: TRBV5-5; clone size: many; D gene: -
CDR3 protein: CSARTFADTEAFF; CDR3 DNA: TGCAGTGCTAGGACATTTGCGGACACTGAAGCTTTCTTT; J gene: TRBJ1-1; V gene: TRBV20-1; clone size: many; D gene: -
CDR3 protein: CASSSGSSGANVLTF; CDR3 DNA: TGTGCCAGCAGTTCTGGGAGCTCTGGGGCCAACGTCCTGACTTTC; J gene: TRBJ2-6; V gene: TRBV12-3/TRBV12-4; clone size: many; D gene: -
CDR3 protein: CSASPAGQGAGNQPQHF; CDR3 DNA: TGCAGTGCTAGCCCGGCGGGACAGGGGGCAGGCAATCAGCCCCAGCATTTT; J gene: TRBJ1-5; V gene: TRBV20-1; clone size: many; D gene: TRBD1
CDR3 protein: CAISEPYPHGTSTPMRYEQHF; CDR3 DNA: TGTGCCATCAGTGAGCCATACCCCCACGGGACTAGCACTCCTATGAGGTACGAGCAGCACTTC; J gene: TRBJ2-7; V gene: TRBV10-3; clone size: -; D gene: TRBD2
CDR3 protein: CSAVSGGKGEQYF; CDR3 DNA: TGCAGTGCCGTTAGCGGGGGGAAGGGGGAGCAGTACTTC; J gene: TRBJ2-7; V gene: TRBV20-1; clone size: many; D gene: TRBD2
CDR3 protein: CASSWDSSNQPQNF; CDR3 DNA: TGTGCCAGCAGTTGGGACAGTAGCAATCAGCCCCAGAATTTT; J gene: TRBJ1-5; V gene: TRBV6-1; clone size: many; D gene: TRBD1
CDR3 protein: CASSLEMAEEAQTSWSGANVLTF; CDR3 DNA: TGCGCCAGCAGCTTGGAGATGGCGGAAGAGGCCCAGACGTCGTGGTCTGGGGCCAACGTCCTGACTTTC; J gene: TRBJ2-6; V gene: TRBV5-1; clone size: -; D gene: -
CDR3 protein: CARDGMGRVSNEQFF; CDR3 DNA: TGCGCCAGAGACGGGATGGGACGGGTCAGCAATGAGCAGTTCTTC; J gene: TRBJ2-1; V gene: TRBV5-1; clone size: many; D gene: -
CDR3 protein: CASSLGGRENTEAFF; CDR3 DNA: TGCGCCAGCAGCTTGGGGGGAAGGGAGAACACTGAAGCTTTCTTT; J gene: TRBJ1-1; V gene: TRBV5-1; clone size: many; D gene: -
CDR3 protein: CASSLDEGVGTEAFF; CDR3 DNA: TGCGCCAGCAGCTTGGACGAAGGAGTTGGCACTGAAGCTTTCTTT; J gene: TRBJ1-1; V gene: TRBV5-1; clone size: -; D gene: -
CDR3 protein: CASSPAGANEQFF; CDR3 DNA: TGTGCCAGCTCACCGGCCGGCGCCAATGAGCAGTTCTTC; J gene: TRBJ2-1; V gene: TRBV18; clone size: many; D gene: -
CDR3 protein: CASTTMADSLQETQYF; CDR3 DNA: TGTGCCAGCACCACAATGGCGGACAGTCTCCAAGAGACCCAGTACTTC; J gene: TRBJ2-5; V gene: TRBV6-6; clone size: many; D gene: -
CDR3 protein: CASSRGGNQPQHF; CDR3 DNA: TGTGCCAGCAGCCGAGGTGGGAATCAGCCCCAGCATTTT; J gene: TRBJ1-5; V gene: TRBV9; clone size: few; D gene: -
CDR3 protein: CASSWTSGGVDTQYF; CDR3 DNA: TGTGCCAGCAGCTGGACTAGCGGGGGGGTGGATACGCAGTATTTT; J gene: TRBJ2-3; V gene: TRBV11-2; clone size: many; D gene: TRBD2
CDR3 protein: CSADNYAGYNEQFF; CDR3 DNA: TGCAGCGCGGACAACTACGCTGGCTACAATGAGCAGTTCTTC; J gene: TRBJ2-1; V gene: TRBV29-1; clone size: many; D gene: -
CDR3 protein: CSLRVSGGNNEQFF; CDR3 DNA: TGCAGTCTCCGGGTTAGCGGGGGTAACAATGAGCAGTTCTTC; J gene: TRBJ2-1; V gene: TRBV20-1; clone size: few; D gene: TRBD2
CDR3 protein: CASSLVVGHSEQFF; CDR3 DNA: TGCGCCAGCAGCTTGGTCGTAGGGCACAGTGAGCAGTTCTTC; J gene: TRBJ2-1; V gene: TRBV5-1; clone size: many; D gene: -
CDR3 protein: CSVLPEDYGYTF; CDR3 DNA: TGCAGCGTTCTCCCCGAGGACTATGGCTACACCTTC; J gene: TRBJ1-2; V gene: TRBV29-1; clone size: -; D gene: -
CDR3 protein: CASSLLAGTGNEQFF; CDR3 DNA: TGCGCCAGCAGCTTGCTTGCCGGGACAGGGAATGAGCAGTTCTTC; J gene: TRBJ2-1; V gene: TRBV5-1; clone size: -; D gene: TRBD1
CDR3 protein: CASSLVGTGGTTGELFF; CDR3 DNA: TGTGCCAGCAGCTTAGTCGGGACAGGGGGCACCACCGGGGAGCTGTTTTTT; J gene: TRBJ2-2; V gene: TRBV7-6; clone size: few; D gene: TRBD1
CDR3 protein: CASSSVSGELFF; CDR3 DNA: TGTGCCAGCAGTTCGGTTTCCGGGGAGCTGTTTTTT; J gene: TRBJ2-2; V gene: TRBV11-2; clone size: many; D gene: -
CDR3 protein: CASSLVDNEQFF; CDR3 DNA: TGTGCCAGCAGCTTGGTCGACAATGAGCAGTTCTTC; J gene: TRBJ2-1; V gene: TRBV7-9; clone size: -; D gene: -
CDR3 protein: CSVMTGYNQPQHF; CDR3 DNA: TGCAGCGTCATGACAGGTTATAATCAGCCCCAGCATTTT; J gene: TRBJ1-5; V gene: TRBV29-1; clone size: few; D gene: -
CDR3 protein: CASKQAGGGTEAFF; CDR3 DNA: TGTGCCAGCAAGCAGGCGGGGGGGGGCACTGAAGCTTTCTTT; J gene: TRBJ1-1; V gene: TRBV6-4; clone size: -; D gene: -
CDR3 protein: CASSLLPYSSYNSPLHF; CDR3 DNA: TGTGCCAGCAGCTTACTCCCTTATAGCTCCTATAATTCACCCCTCCACTTT; J gene: TRBJ1-6; V gene: TRBV7-2; clone size: many; D gene: -
CDR3 protein: CASSHRQGKGNEQFF; CDR3 DNA: TGTGCCAGCAGTCACCGACAGGGGAAAGGCAATGAGCAGTTCTTC; J gene: TRBJ2-1; V gene: TRBV25-1; clone size: few; D gene: TRBD1
CDR3 protein: CASRQLNEQFF; CDR3 DNA: TGTGCCAGCAGGCAGTTGAATGAGCAGTTCTTC; J gene: TRBJ2-1; V gene: TRBV12-3/TRBV12-4; clone size: few; D gene: -
CDR3 protein: CASSLFGYPNYGYTF; CDR3 DNA: TGTGCCAGCAGCCTGTTCGGGTATCCCAACTATGGCTACACCTTC; J gene: TRBJ1-2; V gene: TRBV28; clone size: many; D gene: -
CDR3 protein: CASSLALGQLNTEAFF; CDR3 DNA: TGCGCCAGCAGCTTGGCGTTGGGACAACTGAACACTGAAGCTTTCTTT; J gene: TRBJ1-1; V gene: TRBV5-1; clone size: few; D gene: -
CDR3 protein: CASSLDSNPSNTGELFF; CDR3 DNA: TGCGCCAGCAGCTTGGACAGCAACCCCAGTAACACCGGGGAGCTGTTTTTT; J gene: TRBJ2-2; V gene: TRBV5-1; clone size: many; D gene: -
CDR3 protein: CASSPVRDSNQPQNF; CDR3 DNA: TGTGCCAGCAGCCCCGTGCGGGATAGCAATCAGCCCCAGAATTTT; J gene: TRBJ1-5; V gene: TRBV6-5; clone size: -; D gene: -
CDR3 protein: CASSRDTGGTQYF; CDR3 DNA: TGTGCCAGCAGTCGGGACACCGGAGGGACCCAGTACTTC; J gene: TRBJ2-5; V gene: TRBV25-1; clone size: many; D gene: -
CDR3 protein: CSATDGQGSKGSPLHF; CDR3 DNA: TGCAGTGCGACCGATGGACAGGGGTCGAAGGGATCACCCCTCCACTTT; J gene: TRBJ1-6; V gene: TRBV20-1; clone size: many; D gene: TRBD1
CDR3 protein: CATLRDSRKAFF; CDR3 DNA: TGTGCCACCCTGAGGGACAGCCGTAAAGCTTTCTTT; J gene: TRBJ1-1; V gene: TRBV27; clone size: few; D gene: TRBD1
CDR3 protein: CASSQQGPETQYF; CDR3 DNA: TGTGCCAGCAGTCAACAGGGGCCAGAGACCCAGTACTTC; J gene: TRBJ2-5; V gene: TRBV12-3/TRBV12-4; clone size: many; D gene: TRBD1
CDR3 protein: CASSVEGAPYNEQFF; CDR3 DNA: TGTGCCAGCAGCGTAGAAGGGGCGCCCTACAATGAGCAGTTCTTC; J gene: TRBJ2-1; V gene: TRBV9; clone size: many; D gene: -
CDR3 protein: CASSERFRRTDTQYF; CDR3 DNA: TGTGCCAGCAGCGAGCGGTTCCGCCGCACAGATACGCAGTATTTT; J gene: TRBJ2-3; V gene: TRBV5-6; clone size: few; D gene: -